The next 21 T cell receptor beta chains were all read from a single sample in a study of blood T cell repertoires in COVID-19. Generated by immunoSEQ multiplex PCR, the TCRdb table keeps only in-frame clones and is missing some. The sample yields around 97,000 clones, about 90% seen once. The material sequenced was peripheral blood. The receptor set was obtained from a woman aged 55-70 years with acute or convalescent COVID-19.

This clone showed up just once. This chain joins TRBV19 and TRBJ1-2, with 9 positions matching TRBD1. V was clipped by 5 bases and J by 2 bases; unmatched bases: 12. CDR3 length equals 17 residues. The V gene's germline CDR1 is LNHDA and CDR2 SQIVND (reference sequence). The CDR3 here is CASSVMPFGTGNYGYTF. In nucleotides, the CDR3 is TGTGCCAGTAGTGTGATGCCCTTCGGGACAGGGAACTATGGCTACACCTTC.

The chain is built from TRBV7-2 and TRBJ1-2; D gene unclear. The V end lost 3 bases, the J end lost 8 bases, and 10 bases lay between the germline ends. Per the germline V gene, CDR1 is SGHTA and CDR2 is FQGNSA. This CDR3 spans 12 amino acids. The CDR3 DNA reads TGTGCCAGCAGCTTTTCCACGGTAGGCTACACCTTC. Translating gives CASSFSTVGYTF. Full variable domain (remainder filled in from reference TRBV7-2 and TRBJ1-2): GAGVSQSPSNKVTEKGKDVELRCDPISGHTALYWYRQSLGQGLEFLIYFQGNSAPDKSGLPSDRFSAERTGGSVSTLTIQRTQQEDSAVYLCASSFSTVGYTFGSGTRLTVV.

The V gene is TRBV4-2, the J gene TRBJ2-3; D possibly corresponds to TRBD1 (6 bases). The V end was cut by 2 bases, the J end by 2 bases, with 11 bases between. The CDR3 length is 15 residues. Germline V gene data show CDR1 as LGHNA and CDR2 as YNFKEQ. CDR3 in DNA: TGTGCCAGCAGCCAACCCGGACAGTTCACAGATACGCAGTATTTT. It encodes CASSQPGQFTDTQYF.

The rearrangement uses TRBV7-3 and TRBJ2-2, with 7 nucleotides matching TRBD2. Germline assignment: CDR1 SGHTA and CDR2 FQGTGA. V lost 2 bases, J lost 5 bases, and 8 bases stayed unmatched. This CDR3 spans 16 amino acids. CDR3 nucleotide sequence: TGTGCCAGCAGCTTATCTGGGGGAGGGCCAACCGGGGAGCTGTTTTTT. Translated, it gives CASSLSGGGPTGELFF.

The gene calls are TRBV18 and TRBJ2-5; perhaps TRBD1 as D (5 bases). There are 14 residues in the CDR3. In germline, CDR1 is KGHSH, CDR2 LQKENI. Between the trimmed V and J ends, which lost 3 bases and 2 bases, there was a span of 10 bases. The CDR3 DNA reads TGTGCCAGCTCACCCCTTGACAGACAAGAGACCCAGTACTTC. This codes for CASSPLDRQETQYF.

The chain combines TRBV19 with TRBJ1-1, with D tentatively TRBD1 (6 bases). Per the germline V gene, CDR1 is LNHDA and CDR2 is SQIVND (reference sequence). The CDR3 runs 16 residues. V dropped 2 bases and J dropped 5 bases, with 18 bases sitting between them. This CDR3 is CASSIKRGAGATEAFF. CDR3 nucleotide sequence: TGTGCCAGTAGTATAAAGAGAGGGGCAGGGGCTACTGAAGCTTTCTTT.

This rearrangement joins TRBV10-2 to TRBJ1-1, with 7 bases matching TRBD1. Unmatched junction bases numbered 4, after V lost 2 bases and J lost 4 bases. CDR1 and CDR2 from the germline V gene are WSHSY and SAAADI. CDR3 length: 14 amino acids. The CDR3 is CASSERGRATEAFF. In nucleotides, the CDR3 is TGCGCCAGCAGTGAGAGGGGGCGGGCCACTGAAGCTTTCTTT.

The chain employs TRBV5-1 and TRBJ2-5; TRBD2 matches 10 bases. The CDR3 is made up of 18 amino acids. Germline assignment: CDR1 SGHRS and CDR2 YFSETQ. Trimming at V came to 0 bases and at J to 1 base, leaving 9 bases not matched to a gene. CDR3 residues: CASSLGALAGDFQETQYF. DNA of the CDR3: TGCGCCAGCAGCTTGGGGGCCCTAGCGGGAGACTTCCAAGAGACCCAGTACTTC.

With respect to this clone: The sample has other DNA sequences that encode this CDR3 too. The CDR3 DNA reads TGTGCCAGCTCACCACCGGGGCTCGGCTACACCTTC. Translation gives CASSPPGLGYTF. The chain joins TRBV18 to TRBJ1-2; the D gene is possibly TRBD1 (5 bases). Germline V gives CDR1 KGHSH, CDR2 LQKENI. V lost 0 bases and J lost 8, with 7 bases in between. The CDR3 is made up of 12 amino acids.

This chain joins TRBV12-3 or TRBV12-4 and TRBJ1-1, with D possibly being TRBD1 (5 bases). Trimming removed 6 bases at V and 7 bases at J, with 15 bases between. The CDR3 runs to 13 residues. The DNA for the CDR3 is TGTGCCAGCAGCCCCGGGAGGGGAGTTGAAGCTTTCTTT. It codes for CASSPGRGVEAFF.

The chain links TRBV24-1 to TRBJ2-2; TRBD2 matches 11 bases. J gave up 5 bases and V 5 bases, and 3 bases lay outside the gene matches. The CDR3 is 15 amino acids. CDR1 and CDR2 (germline): KGHDR, SFDVKD. The CDR3 DNA reads as TGTGCCACCAGTGTAGCGGGAGGGATGACCGGGGAGCTGTTTTTT. This translates into CATSVAGGMTGELFF.

This chain joins TRBV28 and TRBJ1-5; D is undetermined. CDR3 length: 13 amino acids. Germline lookup yields CDR1 MDHEN and CDR2 SYDVKM. Trimming cost V 1 base and J 5 bases, with 6 bases left between them. CDR3 bases: TGTGCCAGCAGTTTATCGGTGGATCAGCCCCAGCATTTT. This sequence encodes CASSLSVDQPQHF.

The V gene is TRBV5-4, the J gene TRBJ2-1, with 13 bases identical to TRBD2. The CDR3 is 15 amino acids. Germline V lookup: CDR1 SGHNT, CDR2 YYREEE (reference sequence). The ends lost 7 bases at V and 9 bases at J; junction bases unmatched: 10. The DNA of the CDR3 is TGTGCCAGCGCACCGGGACTAGCGGGATCAGCTGAGCAGTTCTTC. Amino acid sequence: CASAPGLAGSAEQFF.

The chain links TRBV7-9 to TRBJ1-1, with D maybe TRBD1 (6 bases). Germline V gene lookup returns CDR1 SEHNR and CDR2 FQNEAQ (reference sequence). This CDR3 spans 15 amino acids. Trimming left V 6 bases short and J 7 bases short, with 21 bases between. CDR3 amino acids: CASRITGSAEDEAFF. The CDR3 region has the DNA TGTGCCAGCAGAATTACAGGGTCGGCCGAGGATGAAGCTTTCTTT.

The V and J genes are TRBV4-1 and TRBJ1-5; maybe TRBD1 (5 bases). Germline V CDR1 and CDR2: MGHRA, YSYEKL. The V end was cut by 3 bases, the J end by 4 bases, with 7 bases between. The CDR3 length is 13 residues. The CDR3 coding sequence is TGCGCCAGCAGCCACAGGGTGAATCAGCCCCAGCATTTT. As protein: CASSHRVNQPQHF.

The V call is TRBV6-2 or TRBV6-3, the J call TRBJ1-6; 7 bases match TRBD1. From germline, CDR1 is MNHEY and CDR2 SVGEGT. This CDR3 has 14 amino acids. V was pared by 5 bases and J by 4 bases, with 2 bases of the junction left unmatched. CDR3 sequence (DNA): TGTGCCAGCAGTGTGACAGGGTATAATTCACCCCTCCACTTT. This codes for CASSVTGYNSPLHF.

J is TRBJ1-5 and V is TRBV30; TRBD1 matches at 9 bases. Germline lookup yields CDR1 GTSNPN and CDR2 SVGIG (reference sequence). The V and J ends lost 2 bases and 6 bases, in that order; junction bases with no gene match: 5. This CDR3 comprises 14 residues. In DNA form, the CDR3 reads TGTGCCTGGAGTCTGGGACAGGGAGGTCAGCCCCAGCATTTT. As protein: CAWSLGQGGQPQHF.

The chain employs TRBV3-1 (or the pseudogene TRBV3-2) and TRBJ1-2; possible D gene TRBD1, 5 bases. The CDR3 contains 16 residues. V dropped 4 bases and J dropped 1 base, with 16 bases sitting between them. The germline gives CDR1 LGHDT, CDR2 YNNKEL (reference sequence). The CDR3 is CASSLHAGRNNYGYTF. In nucleotides, the CDR3 is TGTGCCAGCAGCCTGCACGCGGGACGCAATAACTATGGCTACACCTTC.

This clone has just a few counts. V and J are TRBV6-1 and TRBJ2-1; 10 bases fit TRBD2. V lost 4 bases and J lost 5; bases outside the gene matches: 8. CDR3 length equals 16 residues. CDR1 MNHNS and CDR2 SASEGT come from the germline V gene. The CDR3 DNA follows: TGTGCCAGCAGTGGGGCTAGCGGGAGTCCCCACAATGAGCAGTTCTTC. This encodes CASSGASGSPHNEQFF.

This clone was picked up one time. The V call is TRBV5-4, the J call TRBJ2-1; D remains unclear. Germline lookup yields CDR1 SGHNT and CDR2 YYREEE (reference sequence). The CDR3 has 15 amino acids. Between the trimmed V and J ends, which lost 5 bases and 0 bases, there was a span of 12 bases. The CDR3: CASSRSTSSYNEQFF. The CDR3 DNA reads as TGTGCCAGCAGTCGAAGTACCAGCTCCTACAATGAGCAGTTCTTC.

This clone was recorded once. Other DNA sequences in this sample translate to the same CDR3. The gene calls are TRBV7-9 and TRBJ1-1, with D hard to call. Trimming left V 6 bases short and J 2 bases short, with 7 bases between. The V gene's germline CDR1 is SEHNR and CDR2 FQNEAQ (reference sequence). This CDR3 has 12 residues. The CDR3 reads CASSFSNTEAFF. CDR3 DNA: TGTGCCAGCAGTTTCTCTAACACTGAAGCTTTCTTT. The variable domain in full, with the rest retrieved from reference TRBV7-9 and TRBJ1-1, is DTGVSQNPRHKITKRGQNVTFRCDPISEHNRLYWYRQTLGQGPEFLTYFQNEAQLEKSRLLSDRFSAERPKGSFSTLEIQRTEQGDSAMYLCASSFSNTEAFFGQGTRLTVV.